This record covers a single T cell receptor beta chain. What it binds is unknown. There were only healthy Caucasians among the donors. Template switching created a universal primer site, and the cDNA included unique molecular identifiers. Each CDR3 protein is one row after TCRdb ran MiXCR on the 5' RACE reads. The table has 460,000 or so distinct CDR3 sequences, 12% to 15% seen once; the top ten hold more than 0.5%. This entry comes from a study of identical twins. Whole-study results and caveats: Less excess twin sharing appeared in beta out-of-frame sequences. Donors were not followed over many years; analysis was cross-sectional.

The sample was also reused in another study, on yellow fever vaccine responses in identical twins.

The specimen sequenced was CD4+ T cells sorted from blood. The TCR originated in a woman between 18 and 30 years old in good health.

CDR3 nucleotides: TGTGCCAGCAGCTTAAAGGCAGGGCTCTACGAGCAGTACTTC. Translation gives CASSLKAGLYEQYF. The genes are TRBV7-3 and TRBJ2-7; possible D gene TRBD1, 5 bases. V was cut by 1 base and J by 3 bases, with 10 bases left in between. Germline V gives CDR1 SGHTA, CDR2 FQGTGA. This CDR3 is 14 amino acids long.